The rows below give T cell receptor beta chains drawn from one sample of a study of cytomegalovirus exposure and HLA in healthy donors. This table comes from immunoSEQ multiplex PCR, and its TCRdb copy is limited to in-frame clones, with some not included. The repertoire holds approximately 150,000 clones, with 73% as singletons. The sequencing sample was made of PBMCs. The receptors shown here come from a woman under 30 in good health and CMV-seropositive. Both conserved end residues are part of each CDR3.

V gene	CDR3 protein
TRBV2	CASSRDRGQTGELFF
TRBV6-1	CASSASRDRVGYTF
TRBV5-1	CASSLRSSGQSTGELFF
TRBV5-6	CASSLGGGGREQYF
TRBV2	CASSEYPSEQYF
TRBV4-3	CANIIGQGKRAAGQPQHF
TRBV11-2	CASSLGQGNSYEQYF
TRBV5-1	CASSLGQSYNEQFF
TRBV5-1	CASSARRKGDTEAFF
TRBV7-2	CASSPGQGRNSPLHF
TRBV7-2	CASSLLRATEAFF
TRBV7-9	CASSLSGQGLNTIYF
TRBV6-5	CASRSETMNTEAFF
TRBV6-6	CASSYADSHYEQYF
TRBV29-1	CSVGQVSYEQYF
TRBV27	CASRDSLNSPLHF
TRBV19	CASSMRGKGTEAFF
TRBV28	CASSSTATNYGYTF
TRBV4-1	CASSQDLKDRTSYEQYF
TRBV7-2	CASSFGGTYYEQYF
TRBV27	CASSSGGADSYEQYF
TRBV6-1	CASSERGKNYGYTF
TRBV13	CASSQDRGGVSTEAFF
TRBV7-8	CASSPQGIHEQYF
TRBV28	CASSLLWTSGGASTDTQYF
TRBV19	CASSIQTGGLDTQYF
TRBV14	CASSYAGTGALNTEAFF
TRBV2	CATSNPTDWPLQFF
TRBV4-3	CASSQGSGQGYEQYF
TRBV15	CATSRDRTPRNEKLFF
TRBV7-6	CASSLGTGLGEQYF
TRBV6-1	CAGGQDENNEQFF
TRBV27	CASSLAGQGSYEQYF
TRBV7-6	CASSPAVSSEAFF
TRBV27	CASSPRSGQGYGYTF
TRBV5-5	CASSPYSNGDTEAFF
TRBV4-3	CASSQGEHHGGNEKLFF
TRBV9	CASSVGDRASTGNTIYF
TRBV7-9	CASSAPGQGTSYEQYF
TRBV2	CASSAQAVGVKETQYF
TRBV6-1	CASGGGGGAGELFF
TRBV5-4	CASSAPGFNEQFF
TRBV7-2	CASSPGQGRGANVLTF
TRBV5-5	CASSIQEYNEQFF
TRBV4-3	CASSQDRAVSYEQYF
TRBV2	CASSAKRDRVVSGYTF
TRBV5-1	CASSYGPGQDMDGYTF
TRBV9	CASSVGTLGEAFF
TRBV10-1	CASTGQGSGNTIYF
TRBV28	CASRSTGGGQHF
TRBV5-4	CASSPPDRGDTQYF
TRBV6-5	CASQGSHYGYTF
TRBV6-6	CASSNTDTQYF
TRBV18	CASSPDGPGLGLNLGANVLTF
TRBV7-8	CASSLVRGLTEAFF